This T cell receptor beta chain was documented in a study of blood T cell repertoires in COVID-19. Study-level background: Samples of COVID-19 (acute and convalescent) were obtained from the United States, Italy and Spain. PBMCs, B-cell-depleted T cells, or T cells provided the cDNA or gDNA that made up the material.

There are a few counts of this clone. This sample also contains other DNA sequences that code for the same CDR3. In the original analysis: Nucleated cell counts were estimated from reference gene primer amplification. The assay was immunoSEQ multiplex PCR, and TCRdb's table has in-frame clones only and misses some. The DNA gave D and trimming, while V, J and clone size come from that table. The data hold fewer than 70,000 clones, with roughly 80% observed a single time. Trimming cost V 7 bases and J 2 bases, with 12 bases left between them. Germline V gene sequence: CDR1 MNHEY, CDR2 SMNVEV (reference sequence). This CDR3 is 13 amino acids long.

The material sequenced was peripheral blood. The chain employs TRBV27 and TRBJ2-7; D perhaps matches TRBD2 (5 bases). The TCR was taken from a human donor in a cohort sampled during active COVID-19. CDR3 sequence: CASTRTGTYEQYF. CDR3 bases: TGTGCCAGCACCCGGACTGGGACCTACGAGCAGTACTTC.